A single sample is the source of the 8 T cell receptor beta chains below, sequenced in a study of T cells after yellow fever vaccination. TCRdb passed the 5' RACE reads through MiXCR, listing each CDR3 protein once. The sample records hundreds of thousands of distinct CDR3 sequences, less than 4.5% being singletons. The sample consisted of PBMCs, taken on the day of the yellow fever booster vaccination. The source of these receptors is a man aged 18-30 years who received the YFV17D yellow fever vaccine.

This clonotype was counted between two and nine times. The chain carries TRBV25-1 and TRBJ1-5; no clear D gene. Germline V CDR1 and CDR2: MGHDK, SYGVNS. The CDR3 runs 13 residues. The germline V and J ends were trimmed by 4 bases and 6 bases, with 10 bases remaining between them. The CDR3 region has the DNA TGTGCCAGCAGTGGCCCCCTGGGTCAGCCCCAGCATTTT. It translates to CASSGPLGQPQHF. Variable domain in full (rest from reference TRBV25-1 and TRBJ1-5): EADIYQTPRYLVIGTGKKITLECSQTMGHDKMYWYQQDPGMELHLIHYSYGVNSTEKGDLSSESTVSRIRTEHFPLTLESARPSHTSQYLCASSGPLGQPQHFGDGTRLSIL.

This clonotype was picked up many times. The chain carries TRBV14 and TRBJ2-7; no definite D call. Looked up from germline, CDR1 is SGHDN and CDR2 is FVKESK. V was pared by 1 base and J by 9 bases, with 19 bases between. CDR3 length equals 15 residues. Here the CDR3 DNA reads TGTGCCAGCAGCCAAGGGGTGGTTAGTCCCCATGGGCAGTACGTC. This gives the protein CASSQGVVSPHGQYV.

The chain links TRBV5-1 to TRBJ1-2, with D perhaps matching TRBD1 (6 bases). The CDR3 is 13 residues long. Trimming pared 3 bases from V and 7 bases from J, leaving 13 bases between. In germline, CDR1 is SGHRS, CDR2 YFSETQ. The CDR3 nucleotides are TGCGCCAGCAGCTCACTGGGGGCCAGTGGCTACACCTTC. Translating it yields CASSSLGASGYTF.

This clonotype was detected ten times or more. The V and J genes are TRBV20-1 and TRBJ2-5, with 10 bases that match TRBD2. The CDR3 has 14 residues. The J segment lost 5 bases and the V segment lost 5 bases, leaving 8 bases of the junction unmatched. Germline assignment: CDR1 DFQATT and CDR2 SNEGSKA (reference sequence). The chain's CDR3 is CSAGQLAGTETQYF. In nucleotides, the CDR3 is TGCAGTGCTGGCCAACTAGCGGGGACGGAGACCCAGTACTTC.

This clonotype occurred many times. In nucleotides, the CDR3 is TGTGCCAGCACCCCTTCGGGGGACATGACAGATACGCAGTATTTT. This codes for CASTPSGDMTDTQYF. The chain recombines TRBV9 with TRBJ2-3; D may correspond to TRBD1 or TRBD2 (6 bases each). Trimming stripped 6 bases from V and 3 bases from J, with 17 bases between. In germline, CDR1 is SGDLS, CDR2 YYNGEE. CDR3 length: 15 residues.

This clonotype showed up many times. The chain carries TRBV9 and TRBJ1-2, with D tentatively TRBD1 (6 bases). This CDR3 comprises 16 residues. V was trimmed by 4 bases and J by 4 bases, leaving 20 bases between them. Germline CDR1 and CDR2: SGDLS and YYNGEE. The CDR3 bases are TGTGCCAGCAGCCTAAACCGGGACACAACCCTCTATGGCTACACCTTC. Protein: CASSLNRDTTLYGYTF.

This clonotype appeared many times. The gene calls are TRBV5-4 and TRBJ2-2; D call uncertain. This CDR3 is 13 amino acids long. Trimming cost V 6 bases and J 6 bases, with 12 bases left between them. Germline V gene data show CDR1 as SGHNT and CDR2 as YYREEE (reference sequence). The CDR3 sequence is CASTPWGSGELFF. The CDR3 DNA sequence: TGTGCCAGCACCCCGTGGGGATCCGGGGAGCTGTTTTTT.

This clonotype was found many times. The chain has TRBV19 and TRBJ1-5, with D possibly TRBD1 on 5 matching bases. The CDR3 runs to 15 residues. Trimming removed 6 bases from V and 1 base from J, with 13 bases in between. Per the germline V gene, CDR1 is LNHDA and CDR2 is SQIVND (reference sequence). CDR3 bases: TGTGCCAGTAGCCCCCAGGGAGGAAGCAATCAGCCCCAGCATTTT. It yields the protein CASSPQGGSNQPQHF.